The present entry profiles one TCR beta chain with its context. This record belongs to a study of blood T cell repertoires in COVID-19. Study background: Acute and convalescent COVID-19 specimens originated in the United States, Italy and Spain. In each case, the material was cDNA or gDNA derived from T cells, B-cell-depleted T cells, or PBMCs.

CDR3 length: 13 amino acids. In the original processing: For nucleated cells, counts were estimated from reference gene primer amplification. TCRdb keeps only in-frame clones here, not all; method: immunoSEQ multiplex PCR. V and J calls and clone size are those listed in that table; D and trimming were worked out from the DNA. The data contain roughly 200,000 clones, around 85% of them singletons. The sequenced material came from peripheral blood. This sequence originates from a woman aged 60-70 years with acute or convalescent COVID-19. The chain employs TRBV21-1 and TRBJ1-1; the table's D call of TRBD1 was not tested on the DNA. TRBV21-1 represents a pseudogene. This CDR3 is CASSKDKGRVAFF. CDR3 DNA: TGTGCCAGCAGCAAAGATAAGGGCAGGGTAGCTTTCTTT.